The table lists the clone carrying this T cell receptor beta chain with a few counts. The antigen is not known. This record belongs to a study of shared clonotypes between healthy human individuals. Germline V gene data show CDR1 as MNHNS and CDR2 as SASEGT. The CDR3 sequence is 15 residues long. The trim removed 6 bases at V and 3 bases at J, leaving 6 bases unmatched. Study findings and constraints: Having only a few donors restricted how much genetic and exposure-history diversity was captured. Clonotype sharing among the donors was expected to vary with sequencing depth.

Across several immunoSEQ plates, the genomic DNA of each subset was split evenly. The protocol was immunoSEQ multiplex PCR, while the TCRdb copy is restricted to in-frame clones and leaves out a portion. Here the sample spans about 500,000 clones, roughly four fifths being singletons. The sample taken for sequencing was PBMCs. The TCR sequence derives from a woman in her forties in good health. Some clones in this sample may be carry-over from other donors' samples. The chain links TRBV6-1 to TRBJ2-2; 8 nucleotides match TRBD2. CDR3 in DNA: TGTGCCAGCAGAGGCGGGGGGCCGGACACCGGGGAGCTGTTTTTT. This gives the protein CASRGGGPDTGELFF.